This T cell receptor (beta chain) was documented in a study of control samples from healthy donors and cancer patients. The table came from immunoSEQ multiplex PCR; TCRdb's copy has only in-frame clones and leaves some out. The sample includes just under 150,000 clones, more than 90% of them seen just once. The CDR3 totals 12 residues. V was clipped by 0 bases and J by 9 bases, with 6 bases between them. The V gene's germline CDR1 is WSHSY and CDR2 SAAADI. The TCR originated in a man aged 25-40 years in good health. The rearrangement joins TRBV10-2 to TRBJ1-3; D remains ambiguous. The source material was blood. The CDR3, as DNA: TGCGCCAGCAGTGAGTCGAGGTTCACCATATATTTT. This translates into CASSESRFTIYF.